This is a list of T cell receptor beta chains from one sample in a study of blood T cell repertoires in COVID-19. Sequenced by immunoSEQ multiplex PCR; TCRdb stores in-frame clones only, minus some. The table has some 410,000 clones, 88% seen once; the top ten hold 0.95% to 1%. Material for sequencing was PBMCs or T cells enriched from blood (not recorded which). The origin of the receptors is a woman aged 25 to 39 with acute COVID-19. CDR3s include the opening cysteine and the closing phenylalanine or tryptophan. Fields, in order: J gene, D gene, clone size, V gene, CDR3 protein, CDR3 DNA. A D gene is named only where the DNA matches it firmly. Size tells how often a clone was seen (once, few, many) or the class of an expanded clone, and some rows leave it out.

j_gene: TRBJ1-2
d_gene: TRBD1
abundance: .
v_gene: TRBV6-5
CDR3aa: CASRIPGQGGNTF
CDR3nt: TGTGCCAGCAGGATCCCTGGACAGGGCGGGAACACCTTC

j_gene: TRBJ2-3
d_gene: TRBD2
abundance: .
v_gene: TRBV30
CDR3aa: CAWSVGGNTDTQYF
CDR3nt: TGTGCCTGGTCGGTGGGGGGGAACACAGATACGCAGTATTTT

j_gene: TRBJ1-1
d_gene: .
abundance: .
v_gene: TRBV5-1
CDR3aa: CASQGQLNTEAFF
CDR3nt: TGCGCCAGTCAAGGACAGCTGAACACTGAAGCTTTCTTT

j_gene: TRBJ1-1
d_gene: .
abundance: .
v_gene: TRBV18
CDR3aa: CASSPPLSNTEAFF
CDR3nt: TGTGCCAGCTCACCACCCCTAAGCAACACTGAAGCTTTCTTT

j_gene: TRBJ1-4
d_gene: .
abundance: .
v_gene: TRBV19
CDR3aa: CASSISGNEKLFF
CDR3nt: TGTGCCAGTAGTATTTCGGGGAATGAAAAACTGTTTTTT

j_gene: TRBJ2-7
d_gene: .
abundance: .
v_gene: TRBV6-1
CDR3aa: CASSDRVLKYEQYF
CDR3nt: TGTGCCAGCAGTGACAGGGTCCTAAAATACGAGCAGTACTTC

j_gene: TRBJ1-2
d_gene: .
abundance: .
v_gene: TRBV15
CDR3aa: CATSRGYENPADQGYGYTF
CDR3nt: TGTGCCACCAGCAGAGGGTATGAAAACCCAGCGGACCAGGGGTATGGCTACACCTTC

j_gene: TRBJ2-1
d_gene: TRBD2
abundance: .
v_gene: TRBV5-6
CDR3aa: CASSEGLAAAWDEQFF
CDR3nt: TGTGCCAGCAGCGAAGGACTAGCGGCCGCATGGGATGAGCAGTTCTTC

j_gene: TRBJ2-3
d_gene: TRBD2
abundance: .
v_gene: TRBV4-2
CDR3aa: CASTDGTSGNTQYF
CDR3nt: TGTGCCAGCACCGACGGGACTAGCGGTAATACGCAGTATTTT

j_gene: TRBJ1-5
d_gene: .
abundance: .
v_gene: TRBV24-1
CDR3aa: CATSDPLDRYQPQHF
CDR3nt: TGTGCCACCAGTGATCCGCTCGACAGATATCAGCCCCAGCATTTT

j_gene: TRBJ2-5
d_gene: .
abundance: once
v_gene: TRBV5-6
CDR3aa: CASSLGTVARRQETQYF
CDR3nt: TGTGCCAGCAGCTTGGGGACAGTCGCGCGGCGACAAGAGACCCAGTACTTC

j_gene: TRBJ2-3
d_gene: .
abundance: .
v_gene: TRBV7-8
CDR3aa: CASTMGRQGRRNTQYF
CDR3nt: TGTGCCAGCACCATGGGTAGGCAGGGTCGAAGGAATACGCAGTATTTT

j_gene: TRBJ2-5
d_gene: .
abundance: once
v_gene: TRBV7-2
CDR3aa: CASQKGGEIQETQYF
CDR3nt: TGTGCCAGCCAGAAGGGGGGGGAGATCCAAGAGACCCAGTACTTC

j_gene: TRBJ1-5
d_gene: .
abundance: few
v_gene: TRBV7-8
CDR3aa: CASSRRAGRNQPQHF
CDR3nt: TGTGCCAGCAGCCGACGAGCGGGTCGCAATCAGCCCCAGCATTTT

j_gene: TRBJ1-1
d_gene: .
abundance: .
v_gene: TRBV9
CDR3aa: CASSPTEAFF
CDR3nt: TGTGCCAGCTCTCCTACTGAAGCTTTCTTT

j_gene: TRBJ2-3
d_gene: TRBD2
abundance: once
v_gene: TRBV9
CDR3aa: CASSEVWGGQDTQYF
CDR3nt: TGTGCCAGCAGCGAAGTATGGGGAGGGCAAGATACGCAGTATTTT

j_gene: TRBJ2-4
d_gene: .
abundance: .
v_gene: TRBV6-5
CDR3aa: CASSPEFTKNIQYF
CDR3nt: TGTGCCAGCAGTCCCGAGTTTACCAAAAACATTCAGTACTTC

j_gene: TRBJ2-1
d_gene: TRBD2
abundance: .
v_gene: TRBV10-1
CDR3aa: CASSHFTSGGYNEQFF
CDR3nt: TGCGCCAGCAGCCACTTTACTAGCGGGGGATACAATGAGCAGTTCTTC

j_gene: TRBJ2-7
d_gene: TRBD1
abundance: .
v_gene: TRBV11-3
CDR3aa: CASSSGQGDEQYF
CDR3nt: TGTGCCAGCAGCTCGGGACAGGGCGACGAGCAGTACTTC

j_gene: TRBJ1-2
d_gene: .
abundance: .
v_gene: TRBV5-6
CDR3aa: CASSLVLPGHGYTF
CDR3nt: TGTGCCAGCAGCTTGGTGCTCCCAGGGCATGGCTACACCTTC

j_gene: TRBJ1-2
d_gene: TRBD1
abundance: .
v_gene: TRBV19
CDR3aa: CASRKGQGGYGYTF
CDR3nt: TGTGCCAGTAGAAAGGGACAGGGTGGCTATGGCTACACCTTC

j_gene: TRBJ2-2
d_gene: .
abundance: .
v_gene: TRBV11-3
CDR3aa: CASSLAGTGELFF
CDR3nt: TGTGCCAGCAGCTTAGCAGGGACCGGGGAGCTGTTTTTT

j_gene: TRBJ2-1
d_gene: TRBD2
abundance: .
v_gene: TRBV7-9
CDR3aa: CASSIGLAGTYNEQFF
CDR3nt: TGTGCCAGCAGCATCGGACTAGCGGGTACCTACAATGAGCAGTTCTTC

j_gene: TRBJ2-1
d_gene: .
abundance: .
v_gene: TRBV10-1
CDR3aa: CASSDSSREQFF
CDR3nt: TGCGCCAGCAGTGACTCCTCTCGGGAGCAGTTCTTC

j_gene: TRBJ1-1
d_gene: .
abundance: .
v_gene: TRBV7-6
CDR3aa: CASSLGQQGVGTEAFF
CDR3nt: TGTGCCAGCAGCTTAGGGCAGCAGGGTGTCGGCACTGAAGCTTTCTTT

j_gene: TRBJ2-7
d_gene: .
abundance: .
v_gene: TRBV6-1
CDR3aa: CASSESPIYEQYF
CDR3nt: TGTGCCAGCAGTGAATCCCCCATCTACGAGCAGTACTTC

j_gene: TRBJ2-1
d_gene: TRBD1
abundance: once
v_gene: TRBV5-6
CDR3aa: CASSLRRGQGVINEQFF
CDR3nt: TGTGCCAGCAGCTTGAGAAGGGGACAGGGCGTAATCAATGAGCAGTTCTTC

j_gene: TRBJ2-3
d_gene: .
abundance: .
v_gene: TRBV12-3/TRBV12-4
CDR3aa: CASSGSGDTQYF
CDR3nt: TGTGCCAGCTCAGGGTCGGGAGATACGCAGTATTTT

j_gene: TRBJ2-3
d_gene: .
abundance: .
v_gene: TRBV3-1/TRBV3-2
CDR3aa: CASSRRVDTQYF
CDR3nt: TGTGCCAGCAGCCGACGGGTGGATACGCAGTATTTT

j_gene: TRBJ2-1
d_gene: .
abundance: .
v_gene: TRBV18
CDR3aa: CASSLRSTGVEFF
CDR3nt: TGTGCCAGCTCACTACGCTCTACGGGGGTTGAGTTCTTC

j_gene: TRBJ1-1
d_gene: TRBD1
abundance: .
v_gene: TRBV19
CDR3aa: CASTKKGTGKRGTEAFF
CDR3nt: TGTGCCAGTACGAAGAAAGGGACAGGGAAGCGGGGCACTGAAGCTTTCTTT

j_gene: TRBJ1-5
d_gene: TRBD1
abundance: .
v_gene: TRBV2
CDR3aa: CASNSPGQGASQPQHF
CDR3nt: TGTGCCAGCAACTCCCCGGGACAGGGGGCAAGTCAGCCCCAGCATTTT

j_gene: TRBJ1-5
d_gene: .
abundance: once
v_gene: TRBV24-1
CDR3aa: CATSDTRGGNQPQHF
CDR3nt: TGTGCCACCAGTGACACCAGGGGTGGCAATCAGCCCCAGCATTTT

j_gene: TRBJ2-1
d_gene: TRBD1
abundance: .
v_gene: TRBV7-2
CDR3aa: CASSLATGVEQFF
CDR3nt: TGTGCCAGCAGCTTAGCTACAGGGGTAGAGCAGTTCTTC

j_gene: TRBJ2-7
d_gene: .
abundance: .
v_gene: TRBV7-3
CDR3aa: CASSLTRTGGIYEQYF
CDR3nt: TGTGCCAGCAGCTTAACGAGGACCGGGGGAATTTACGAGCAGTACTTC

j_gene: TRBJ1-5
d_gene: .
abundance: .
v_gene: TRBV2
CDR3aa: CASSEARGQPQHF
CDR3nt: TGTGCCAGCAGTGAAGCGCGGGGGCAGCCCCAGCATTTT

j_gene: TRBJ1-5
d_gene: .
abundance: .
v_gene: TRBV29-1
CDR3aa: CSVEVDGRGGGQPQHF
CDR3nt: TGCAGCGTTGAAGTTGACGGGCGCGGGGGGGGACAGCCCCAGCATTTT

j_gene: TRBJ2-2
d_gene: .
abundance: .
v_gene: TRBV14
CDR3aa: CASSPHGRAGTGELFF
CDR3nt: TGTGCCAGCAGCCCCCACGGCAGGGCAGGCACCGGGGAGCTGTTTTTT

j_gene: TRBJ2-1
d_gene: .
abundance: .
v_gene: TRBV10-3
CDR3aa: CAISGGDWDSYNEQFF
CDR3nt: TGTGCCATCAGTGGGGGGGATTGGGACTCCTACAATGAGCAGTTCTTC

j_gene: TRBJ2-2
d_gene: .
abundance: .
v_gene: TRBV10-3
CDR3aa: CAISERGPQVAGELFF
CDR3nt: TGTGCCATCAGTGAGAGGGGCCCCCAGGTGGCCGGGGAGCTGTTTTTT

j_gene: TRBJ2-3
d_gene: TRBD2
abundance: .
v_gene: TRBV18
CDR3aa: CASSPGGSDTQYF
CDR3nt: TGTGCCAGCTCACCGGGAGGGTCAGATACGCAGTATTTT

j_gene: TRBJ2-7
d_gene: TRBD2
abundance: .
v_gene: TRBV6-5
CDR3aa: CASSYTSGGSYEQYF
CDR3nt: TGTGCCAGCAGCTATACTAGCGGGGGCTCCTACGAGCAGTACTTC

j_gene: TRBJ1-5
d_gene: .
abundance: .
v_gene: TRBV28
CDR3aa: CASITRGFLNQPQHF
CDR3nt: TGTGCCAGCATTACAAGGGGCTTTCTCAATCAGCCCCAGCATTTT

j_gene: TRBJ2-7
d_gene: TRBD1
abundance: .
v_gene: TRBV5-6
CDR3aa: CASRRTGAHEQYF
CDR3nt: TGTGCCAGCAGGAGAACAGGGGCCCACGAGCAGTACTTC

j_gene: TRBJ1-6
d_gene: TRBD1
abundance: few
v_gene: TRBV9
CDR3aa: CASSLGQNNSPLHF
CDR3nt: TGTGCCAGCAGCCTGGGACAGAATAATTCACCCCTCCACTTT

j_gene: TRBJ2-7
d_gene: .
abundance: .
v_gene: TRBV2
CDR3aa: CASNRGGVGEQYF
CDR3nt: TGTGCCAGCAATCGGGGTGGGGTCGGCGAGCAGTACTTC

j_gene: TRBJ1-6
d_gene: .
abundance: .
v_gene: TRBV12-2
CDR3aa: CASRLAGTGRNSPLHF
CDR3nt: TGTGCAAGTCGCTTAGCTGGGACAGGCAGAAATTCACCCCTCCACTTT

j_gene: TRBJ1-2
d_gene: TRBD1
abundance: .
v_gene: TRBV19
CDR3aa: CASSRDPGTAQLGDYGYTF
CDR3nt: TGTGCCAGTAGTAGAGACCCCGGGACAGCTCAATTAGGGGACTATGGCTACACCTTC

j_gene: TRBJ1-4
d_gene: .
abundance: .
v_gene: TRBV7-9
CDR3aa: CASRSRRGEKLFF
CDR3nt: TGTGCCAGCAGGTCGCGCAGGGGTGAAAAACTGTTTTTT

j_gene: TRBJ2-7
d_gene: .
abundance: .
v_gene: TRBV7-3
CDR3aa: CASSPNREFYEQYF
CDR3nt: TGTGCCAGCAGCCCCAACAGGGAATTCTACGAGCAGTACTTC

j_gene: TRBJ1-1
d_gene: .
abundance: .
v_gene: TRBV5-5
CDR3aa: CASSLEVRGPPSVTEAFF
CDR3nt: TGTGCCAGCAGCTTGGAGGTGCGGGGACCCCCTTCTGTCACTGAAGCTTTCTTT

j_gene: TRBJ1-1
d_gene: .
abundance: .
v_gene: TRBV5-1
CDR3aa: CASSWGRGRLNTEAFF
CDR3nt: TGCGCCAGCAGCTGGGGGAGGGGCAGGCTGAACACTGAAGCTTTCTTT

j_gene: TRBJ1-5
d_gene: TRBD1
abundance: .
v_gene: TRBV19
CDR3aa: CASTPRDRGNQPQHF
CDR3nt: TGTGCCAGTACTCCCCGGGACAGGGGCAATCAGCCCCAGCATTTT

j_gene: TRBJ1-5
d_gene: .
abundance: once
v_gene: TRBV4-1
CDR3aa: CASSQQGKNQPQHF
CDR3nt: TGCGCCAGCAGCCAGCAGGGTAAAAATCAGCCCCAGCATTTT